Below are 32 T cell receptor beta chains sequenced from a single sample in a study of blood T cell repertoires in COVID-19. Using immunoSEQ multiplex PCR, the repertoire was profiled, and TCRdb retains in-frame clones only, with some absent. The sample comprises about 160,000 clones, approximately 79% of which are singletons, and 8.1% rests with the top ten. What was sequenced was peripheral blood. These receptors were obtained from a woman aged 55 to 70 with COVID-19, enrolled during active disease.

The chain employs TRBV5-4 and TRBJ2-3, with 10 bases lining up with TRBD2. Looked up from germline, CDR1 is SGHNT and CDR2 is YYREEE (reference sequence). The CDR3 has 16 residues. Trimming at V came to 0 bases and at J to 6 bases, leaving 7 bases not matched to a gene. The CDR3 here is CASSLELAGPRDTQYF. Here the CDR3 DNA reads TGTGCCAGCAGCTTGGAACTAGCGGGGCCGCGTGATACGCAGTATTTT.

The V gene is TRBV3-1 (or the pseudogene TRBV3-2), the J gene TRBJ2-5, with 8 positions matching TRBD1. V shed 2 bases and J 0 bases; nucleotides not matched to a gene: 5. The CDR3 has 16 amino acids. Germline lookup yields CDR1 LGHDT and CDR2 YNNKEL (reference sequence). The CDR3 sequence is CASSQPGQANQETQYF. In DNA, the CDR3 is TGTGCCAGCAGCCAACCGGGACAGGCCAACCAAGAGACCCAGTACTTC.

This clone came up once. This chain joins TRBV4-3 and TRBJ2-3; the D gene is possibly TRBD2 (5 bases). From germline, CDR1 is LGHNA and CDR2 YSLEER. The CDR3 has 17 residues. V lost 0 bases and J 0 bases, leaving 13 bases between the germline ends. Here the CDR3 reads CASSQDFPAGSTDTQYF. The CDR3 nucleotides are TGCGCCAGCAGCCAAGATTTCCCTGCGGGCAGCACAGATACGCAGTATTTT.

The J gene is TRBJ2-3, the V gene TRBV7-2, with TRBD2 as a possible D gene (6 bases). Germline loops: CDR1 SGHTA, CDR2 FQGNSA. Trimming removed 3 bases from V and 4 bases from J, with 14 bases in between. The CDR3 loop spans 15 amino acids. Here the CDR3 DNA reads TGTGCCAGCAGCTTGGGCAGGAGGGCCCCAGATACGCAGTATTTT. Translated, it gives CASSLGRRAPDTQYF. The variable domain in full, with the rest retrieved from reference TRBV7-2 and TRBJ2-3, is GAGVSQSPSNKVTEKGKDVELRCDPISGHTALYWYRQSLGQGLEFLIYFQGNSAPDKSGLPSDRFSAERTGGSVSTLTIQRTQQEDSAVYLCASSLGRRAPDTQYFGPGTRLTVL.

CDR3 protein: CASSAPTSGQDNEQFF. The CDR3 coding sequence is TGTGCCAGCAGTGCCCCGACTAGCGGACAAGACAATGAGCAGTTCTTC. The V gene is TRBV6-1, the J gene TRBJ2-1, with 9 positions matching TRBD2. The CDR3 contains 16 residues. CDR1 and CDR2 (germline): MNHNS, SASEGT. With 4 bases clipped from V and 5 bases from J, the junction kept 9 bases outside the gene matches.

The CDR3 sequence is CAIRDGGGSQETQYF. The CDR3 DNA reads as TGTGCCATCAGGGATGGAGGGGGCTCCCAAGAGACCCAGTACTTC. The rearrangement uses TRBV10-3 and TRBJ2-5, with a possible D match to TRBD1 (7 bases). From germline, CDR1 is ENHRY and CDR2 SYGVKD. This CDR3 is 15 amino acids long. Trimming removed 6 bases from V and 1 base from J, with 15 bases in between.

This clone came up once. The chain carries TRBV29-1 and TRBJ2-1, with 8 bases matching TRBD2. Trimming took 3 bases from V and 6 from J; bases not matched to a gene: 4. CDR3 length: 13 amino acids. Germline CDR1 is SQVTM and CDR2 is ANQGSEA. The DNA for the CDR3 is TGCAGCGTTGATCAACTAGCGGTCAATGAGCAGTTCTTC. It is translated as CSVDQLAVNEQFF.

This chain uses TRBV28 with TRBJ2-7; possible D gene TRBD2, 6 bases. The CDR3 has 12 amino acids. Germline V gene sequence: CDR1 MDHEN, CDR2 SYDVKM. The germline V and J ends were trimmed by 6 bases and 5 bases, with 11 bases remaining between them. The CDR3 sequence is CASSRGSHEQYV. CDR3 bases: TGTGCCAGCAGCCGGGGGAGCCACGAGCAGTACGTC.

The rearrangement uses TRBV4-3 and TRBJ1-6; D possibly corresponds to TRBD1 (5 bases). CDR1 and CDR2 from the germline V gene are LGHNA and YSLEER. The CDR3 loop spans 18 amino acids. V was clipped by 0 bases and J by 5 bases, with 17 bases between them. This chain's CDR3 is CASSQDRGAQGDNSPLHF. Here the CDR3 DNA reads TGCGCCAGCAGCCAAGATCGTGGTGCTCAGGGCGATAATTCACCCCTCCACTTT.

This clone was observed a single time. The V gene is TRBV6-1, the J gene TRBJ1-6, with 11 nucleotides matching TRBD1. The CDR3 runs to 18 residues. V was clipped by 2 bases and J by 1 base; unmatched bases: 4. In germline, CDR1 is MNHNS, CDR2 SASEGT. The chain's CDR3 is CASSEFGQGASYNSPLHF. The CDR3 DNA sequence: TGTGCCAGCAGTGAATTCGGACAGGGGGCTTCCTATAATTCACCCCTCCACTTT.

This sequence joins TRBV30 and TRBJ2-6; no clear D. V dropped 0 bases and J dropped 0 bases, with 6 bases sitting between them. The CDR3 is 15 residues long. Germline values: CDR1 GTSNPN, CDR2 SVGIG (reference sequence). The CDR3 loop reads CAWSVLPSGANVLTF. CDR3 DNA sequence: TGTGCCTGGAGTGTACTCCCCTCTGGGGCCAACGTCCTGACTTTC.

Notes on this clone: One base away lies a much larger clone, so this may be a sequencing read error. The chain recombines TRBV7-3 with TRBJ2-7, with 9 nucleotides matching TRBD1. This CDR3 is built from 14 residues. Looked up from germline, CDR1 is SGHTA and CDR2 is FQGTGA. With V trimmed by 5 bases and J by 2 bases, 4 bases remained unmatched. The CDR3 region is CASSPGQGPYEQYF. As DNA, the CDR3 is TGTGCCAGCAGCCCGGGACAGGGCCCCTACGAGCAGTACTTC.

This clone showed up just a few times. DNA of the CDR3: TGCGCCAGCAGCATGGGCAGCGTACAAGAGACCCAGTACTTC. Its translation: CASSMGSVQETQYF. The chain recombines TRBV5-1 with TRBJ2-5; D unclear. Germline assignment: CDR1 SGHRS and CDR2 YFSETQ. CDR3 length equals 14 residues. With 4 bases removed from V and 2 bases from J, the gap between germline ends came to 12 bases.

This sequence joins TRBV7-2 and TRBJ2-1; D may be TRBD1 (5 bases). The V end lost 4 bases, the J end lost 4 bases, and 17 bases lay between the germline ends. Germline V gene sequence: CDR1 SGHTA, CDR2 FQGNSA. The length of the CDR3 is 16 residues. This chain's CDR3 is CASSSISGWGYNEQFF. CDR3 DNA sequence: TGTGCCAGCAGCTCGATCTCAGGGTGGGGTTACAATGAGCAGTTCTTC.

This chain connects TRBV3-1 (or the pseudogene TRBV3-2) to TRBJ1-6; D is undetermined. The CDR3 loop spans 11 amino acids. Germline V gives CDR1 LGHDT, CDR2 YNNKEL (reference sequence). Trimming took off 4 bases at V and 14 bases at J, with 9 bases between the two ends. The CDR3 region is CASSPGYSLHF. The CDR3 nucleotides are TGTGCCAGCAGCCCAGGTTATTCCCTCCACTTT.

This chain uses TRBV28 with TRBJ2-2; 7 bases map to TRBD1. The V and J ends lost 7 bases and 7 bases, in that order; junction bases with no gene match: 12. CDR3 size: 15 residues. In germline, CDR1 is MDHEN, CDR2 SYDVKM. The CDR3 spells CASKGGRLKGGELFF. CDR3 bases: TGTGCCAGCAAAGGGGGCAGGTTGAAGGGCGGGGAGCTGTTTTTT. Combining the CDR3 with reference TRBV28 and TRBJ2-2 gives the whole variable domain DVKVTQSSRYLVKRTGEKVFLECVQDMDHENMFWYRQDPGLGLRLIYFSYDVKMKEKGDIPEGYSVSREKKERFSLILESASTNQTSMYLCASKGGRLKGGELFFGEGSRLTVL.

The chain couples TRBV7-9 to TRBJ1-1, with TRBD1 identical over 9 bases. Germline V gene sequence: CDR1 SEHNR, CDR2 FQNEAQ (reference sequence). The CDR3 is 14 amino acids. V lost 5 bases and J lost 4; bases outside the gene matches: 5. The CDR3 sequence: CASSPTGGFTEAFF. The CDR3 coding sequence is TGTGCCAGCAGCCCGACAGGGGGGTTCACTGAAGCTTTCTTT. Full variable domain (missing parts from reference TRBV7-9 and TRBJ1-1): DTGVSQNPRHKITKRGQNVTFRCDPISEHNRLYWYRQTLGQGPEFLTYFQNEAQLEKSRLLSDRFSAERPKGSFSTLEIQRTEQGDSAMYLCASSPTGGFTEAFFGQGTRLTVV.

This chain connects TRBV11-2 to TRBJ1-2; D is undetermined. The CDR3 has 13 residues. Germline V lookup: CDR1 SGHAT, CDR2 FQNNGV. The ends were cut back, 1 base at V and 4 bases at J, with 7 bases in the middle. CDR3: CASSLVQSYGYTF. CDR3 nucleotides: TGTGCCAGCAGCTTAGTACAGAGCTATGGCTACACCTTC. The variable domain in full, completed from reference TRBV11-2 and TRBJ1-2, reads EAGVAQSPRYKIIEKRQSVAFWCNPISGHATLYWYQQILGQGPKLLIQFQNNGVVDDSQLPKDRFSAERLKGVDSTLKIQPAKLEDSAVYLCASSLVQSYGYTFGSGTRLTVV.

The CDR3 coding sequence is TGTGCCAGCAGCCTCGCCAGGTTCCCGAACACCGGGGAGCTGTTTTTT. It yields the protein CASSLARFPNTGELFF. The chain links TRBV14 to TRBJ2-2, with no clear D. Trimming took 4 bases from V and 0 from J, leaving 12 bases between them. The CDR3 is 16 residues long. Germline V CDR1 and CDR2: SGHDN, FVKESK.

The chain couples TRBV7-6 to TRBJ2-7; the D gene is possibly TRBD2 (5 bases). The V end was cut by 4 bases, the J end by 2 bases, with 24 bases between. The germline V gene has CDR1 SGHVS and CDR2 FNYEAQ. The length of the CDR3 is 18 residues. CDR3 in DNA: TGTGCCAGCAGCTACAGCCCCTCGGGATTAGGCCTTACCTACGAGCAGTACTTC. It specifies CASSYSPSGLGLTYEQYF.

The chain has TRBV7-2 and TRBJ1-6; D uncertain. The CDR3 is 15 amino acids. Trimming removed 5 bases at V and 5 bases at J, with 13 bases between. From germline, CDR1 is SGHTA and CDR2 FQGNSA. The CDR3, as DNA: TGTGCCAGCAGCCCGAGGTCGTCTGATAATTCACCCCTCCACTTT. Its protein product is CASSPRSSDNSPLHF.

A word on this clone: A junction boundary mismatches the germline segment, possibly from a read error. The chain joins TRBV7-7 to TRBJ2-1; the D gene is possibly TRBD1 (5 bases). The CDR3 contains 15 residues. Germline V gene lookup returns CDR1 SSHAT and CDR2 FNYEAQ (reference sequence). The CDR3: CASSPLQGPYNEQFF. CDR3 nucleotides: TGTGCTAGCAGCCCCCTTCAGGGTCCCTACAATGAGCAGTTCTTC.

V and J are TRBV10-1 and TRBJ2-1; 7 positions match TRBD2. The CDR3 is made up of 11 amino acids. After removal of 6 bases from V and 8 bases from J, the junction contained 1 base not matched to a gene. The V gene's germline CDR1 is WNHNN and CDR2 SYGVQD (reference sequence). In DNA form, the CDR3 reads TGCGCCAGCAGCCGGGGGGATGAGCAGTTCTTC. This encodes CASSRGDEQFF.

The rearrangement links TRBV11-3 to TRBJ2-5; maybe TRBD1 (5 bases). Germline CDR1 reads SGHNT; CDR2 reads YENEEA. Trimming stripped 2 bases from V and 4 bases from J, with 8 bases between. The CDR3 length is 13 residues. The DNA of the CDR3 is TGTGCCAGCAGCTTACAGGGATCAGAGACCCAGTACTTC. This gives the protein CASSLQGSETQYF.

J is TRBJ2-1 and V is TRBV10-2, with unresolved D. Germline V gene sequence: CDR1 WSHSY, CDR2 SAAADI. V was trimmed by 8 bases and J by 0 bases, leaving 8 bases between them. CDR3 length equals 13 residues. In nucleotides, the CDR3 is TGCGCCAGCGGGTGGAGCTCCTACAATGAGCAGTTCTTC. Translation: CASGWSSYNEQFF.

This clone has a single count. The V gene is TRBV2, the J gene TRBJ1-2; no firm D call. Germline V lookup: CDR1 SNHLY, CDR2 FYNNEI. CDR3 size: 13 residues. V lost 2 bases to trimming and J lost 2 bases, with 6 bases between them. The CDR3 DNA reads as TGTGCCAGCAGTGAAAGAGCCAACTATGGCTACACCTTC. It encodes CASSERANYGYTF.

The V gene is TRBV20-1, the J gene TRBJ2-4; D may be TRBD1 (7 bases). The V and J ends lost 3 bases and 3 bases respectively, with 24 bases between them. Germline CDR1 and CDR2: DFQATT and SNEGSKA (reference sequence). This CDR3 is built from 18 residues. CDR3 nucleotide sequence: TGCAGTGCTAGTTGGAGGGGGACCCAGGGGGTGCACAAAAACATTCAGTACTTC. Translated, it gives CSASWRGTQGVHKNIQYF.

The chain employs TRBV5-1 and TRBJ1-1, with D unclear. The germline V and J ends were trimmed by 10 bases and 4 bases, with 17 bases remaining between them. The CDR3 sequence is 13 residues long. Germline CDR1 is SGHRS and CDR2 is YFSETQ. CDR3 in DNA: TGCGCCCGATATCCGGGTATCGTCACTGAAGCTTTCTTT. It translates to CARYPGIVTEAFF.

In its sample, this clone was seen a few times. V gene TRBV10-1 combines with J gene TRBJ2-4, with D perhaps matching TRBD1 (6 bases). This CDR3 spans 16 amino acids. The germline gives CDR1 WNHNN, CDR2 SYGVQD (reference sequence). V shed 4 bases and J shed 2 bases, with 15 bases lying between them. For the CDR3, the DNA is TGCGCCAGCAGTGGCGCAGGGGCTAGGTCCAAAAACATTCAGTACTTC. This codes for CASSGAGARSKNIQYF.

CDR3 sequence reads: CASSEPRQGATDTQYF. The CDR3 DNA is TGCGCCAGCAGTGAACCGAGACAGGGGGCAACGGATACGCAGTATTTT. The chain joins TRBV10-2 to TRBJ2-3; TRBD1 matches 10 bases. Trimming at V came to 3 bases and at J to 6 bases, leaving 9 bases not matched to a gene. Germline CDR1 is WSHSY and CDR2 is SAAADI. The CDR3 is 16 amino acids.

The V gene is TRBV7-2, the J gene TRBJ1-2; D possibly corresponds to TRBD1 (6 bases). The V and J ends lost 6 bases and 1 base respectively, with 15 bases between them. The CDR3 loop spans 15 amino acids. CDR1 is SGHTA and CDR2 is FQGNSA in the germline V gene. The chain's CDR3 is CASSPTGTNNYGYTF. The CDR3 coding sequence is TGTGCCAGCAGTCCCACTGGGACAAATAACTATGGCTACACCTTC.

The V gene is TRBV19, the J gene TRBJ2-7; 14 positions match TRBD2. J was trimmed by 7 bases and V by 5 bases; bases with no gene match: 7. This CDR3 is 15 amino acids long. Germline V gives CDR1 LNHDA, CDR2 SQIVND (reference sequence). The CDR3: CASSSQGLAGVEQYF. Written as DNA, the CDR3 is TGTGCCAGTAGTTCACAGGGACTAGCGGGAGTTGAGCAGTACTTC.